A single sample is the source of the 26 T cell receptor beta chains below, sequenced in a study of blood T cell repertoires in COVID-19 (dated by TCRdb to about 2020). Receptors were amplified or captured by the immunoSEQ multiplex PCR assay. Imported from immuneACCESS, the table was reduced by TCRdb to in-frame sequences with V and J called. These copies leave out some clones; in studies compared against another copy, an unresolved V gene accounts for under half, and the cause of the remainder is not known. The sample profile shows over 100,000 clones; around nine tenths of them were found once. The top ten constitute almost 4.5% of the sample. Sequencing used peripheral blood. The receptors here all came from a man aged 40-50 years with acute or convalescent COVID-19.

V gene TRBV19 combines with J gene TRBJ1-3; D ambiguous. The CDR3 is 13 residues long. Germline CDR1 and CDR2: LNHDA and SQIVND (reference sequence). Trimming took off 5 bases at V and 0 bases at J, with 5 bases between the two ends. The CDR3 coding sequence is TGTGCCAGTAGTCTCGGCTCTGGAAACACCATATATTTT. Translation gives CASSLGSGNTIYF. Together with reference TRBV19 and TRBJ1-3, the CDR3 gives the full variable domain: DGGITQSPKYLFRKEGQNVTLSCEQNLNHDAMYWYRQDPGQGLRLIYYSQIVNDFQKGDIAEGYSVSREKKESFPLTVTSAQKNPTAFYLCASSLGSGNTIYFGEGSWLTVV.

The CDR3 loop reads CASSRQGDLNQPQHF. CDR3 bases: TGTGCCAGCAGTCGACAGGGGGACCTCAATCAGCCCCAGCATTTT. The chain couples TRBV2 to TRBJ1-5, with 9 bases fitting TRBD1. The CDR3 totals 15 residues. CDR1 is SNHLY and CDR2 is FYNNEI in the germline V gene. V trimming: 5 bases; J trimming: 3 bases; junction bases outside the gene matches: 5. The whole variable domain, filled in from reference TRBV2 and TRBJ1-5, reads EPEVTQTPSHQVTQMGQEVILRCVPISNHLYFYWYRQILGQKVEFLVSFYNNEISEKSEIFDDQFSVERPDGSNFTLKIRSTKLEDSAMYFCASSRQGDLNQPQHFGDGTRLSIL.

This clone appeared once. This rearrangement joins TRBV11-3 to TRBJ2-1; D gene uncertain. Germline lookup yields CDR1 SGHNT and CDR2 YENEEA. V was shortened by 1 base and J by 5 bases, with 6 bases between the two germline ends. The CDR3 is 13 residues long. CDR3 nucleotide sequence: TGTGCCAGCAGCTTAGTGCGGAACAATGAGCAGTTCTTC. This gives the protein CASSLVRNNEQFF.

The V gene is TRBV11-2, the J gene TRBJ2-6; D perhaps matches TRBD1 (6 bases). V was pared by 5 bases and J by 0 bases, with 14 bases between. The germline V gene has CDR1 SGHAT and CDR2 FQNNGV. The CDR3 loop spans 17 amino acids. The CDR3 here is CASSPSDSFSGANVLTF. The DNA for the CDR3 is TGTGCCAGCAGCCCCTCGGACAGCTTCTCTGGGGCCAACGTCCTGACTTTC.

This chain connects TRBV12-3 or TRBV12-4 to TRBJ1-2; D is ambiguous. This CDR3 spans 12 amino acids. The V end lost 6 bases, the J end lost 8 bases, and 13 bases lay between the germline ends. DNA of the CDR3: TGTGCCAGCAGCTCGGTCCTCCTGGGCTACACCTTC. Its translation: CASSSVLLGYTF.

The chain carries TRBV5-1 and TRBJ2-5, with 7 bases aligning to TRBD2. CDR3 length equals 16 residues. The ends lost 0 bases at V and 5 bases at J; junction bases unmatched: 10. The germline gives CDR1 SGHRS, CDR2 YFSETQ. DNA of the CDR3: TGCGCCAGCAGCTTGGGGTTGTTGAGGGGAGGGGAGACCCAGTACTTC. Protein: CASSLGLLRGGETQYF.

The chain joins TRBV15 to TRBJ1-2; a possible D gene is TRBD1 (6 bases). Germline values: CDR1 LNHNV, CDR2 YYDKDF (reference sequence). V lost 11 bases to trimming and J lost 2 bases, with 18 bases between them. This CDR3 comprises 14 residues. Here the CDR3 reads CASPTGGRNYGYTF. The CDR3 bases are TGTGCCTCACCCACCGGGGGGCGCAACTATGGCTACACCTTC.

The CDR3 nucleotides are TGTGCCAGCAGCTTAGAGGGGACAGGGGCGCTCAATCAGCCCCAGCATTTT. Protein: CASSLEGTGALNQPQHF. J is TRBJ1-5 and V is TRBV7-9; TRBD1 aligns across 10 bases. The V segment lost 1 base and the J segment 3 bases; nucleotides outside the gene matches: 6. CDR3 size: 17 residues. Looked up from germline, CDR1 is SEHNR and CDR2 is FQNEAQ (reference sequence).

The genes are TRBV5-1 and TRBJ1-4, with TRBD1 as a possible D gene (6 bases). This CDR3 contains 15 residues. Trimming removed 4 bases from V and 6 bases from J, with 16 bases in between. Germline CDR1 is SGHRS and CDR2 is YFSETQ. CDR3 nucleotides: TGCGCCAGCAGCCCCACAGGGTCGAGGGATGAAAAACTGTTTTTT. This codes for CASSPTGSRDEKLFF.

The gene calls are TRBV20-1 and TRBJ2-7; 7 bases align to TRBD1. The CDR3 is 14 amino acids. CDR1 and CDR2 from the germline V gene are DFQATT and SNEGSKA (reference sequence). The ends lost 3 bases at V and 3 bases at J; junction bases unmatched: 8. The CDR3 region is CSASPTGPYYEQYF. CDR3 coding DNA: TGCAGTGCTAGTCCGACAGGGCCTTACTACGAGCAGTACTTC.

The rearrangement joins TRBV18 to TRBJ1-2; unclear D gene. The CDR3 has 15 amino acids. Trimming removed 6 bases from V and 3 bases from J, with 17 bases in between. CDR1 KGHSH and CDR2 LQKENI come from the germline V gene. The CDR3 region is CASSLEAPWDYGYTF. CDR3 in DNA: TGTGCCAGCTCCCTTGAGGCGCCTTGGGACTATGGCTACACCTTC.

The chain is built from TRBV5-6 and TRBJ1-3; maybe TRBD1 (5 bases). Trimming removed 3 bases from V and 2 bases from J, with 18 bases in between. There are 17 residues in the CDR3. Germline CDR1 and CDR2: SGHDT and YYEEEE. The CDR3: CASSSSTVASPGNTIYF. CDR3 nucleotide sequence: TGTGCCAGCAGCTCCTCGACAGTCGCGTCTCCTGGAAACACCATATATTTT.

This chain links TRBV7-6 with TRBJ1-5, with 10 bases that match TRBD1. Per the germline V gene, CDR1 is SGHVS and CDR2 is FNYEAQ. Germline trimming cut 5 bases from V and 7 bases from J; bases unmatched to any gene: 8. The CDR3 extends over 15 amino acids. CDR3 amino acids: CASSPLTGGEQPQHF. DNA of the CDR3: TGTGCCAGCAGCCCCCTGACAGGGGGCGAACAGCCCCAGCATTTT. Looking up the rest from reference TRBV7-6 and TRBJ1-5 gives the full variable domain: GAGVSQSPRYKVTKRGQDVALRCDPISGHVSLYWYRQALGQGPEFLTYFNYEAQQDKSGLPNDRFSAERPEGSISTLTIQRTEQRDSAMYRCASSPLTGGEQPQHFGDGTRLSIL.

This chain joins TRBV7-3 and TRBJ2-1; D remains ambiguous. The germline gives CDR1 SGHTA, CDR2 FQGTGA. CDR3 length: 13 amino acids. V was trimmed by 0 bases and J by 8 bases, leaving 8 bases between them. CDR3 loop: CASSLTREDEQFF. CDR3 DNA: TGTGCCAGCAGCTTAACGCGAGAAGATGAGCAGTTCTTC.

The rearrangement uses TRBV5-4 and TRBJ1-2; TRBD1 aligns across 9 bases. From germline, CDR1 is SGHNT and CDR2 YYREEE (reference sequence). CDR3 length: 15 residues. The trim removed 2 bases at V and 3 bases at J, leaving 5 bases unmatched. As DNA, the CDR3 is TGTGCCAGCAGCTTTATCGGGACAGGGCACTATGGCTACACCTTC. This sequence encodes CASSFIGTGHYGYTF.

This clone was counted once. This sequence joins TRBV5-8 and TRBJ2-5; 16 positions agree with TRBD2. The CDR3 loop spans 18 amino acids. V gave up 0 bases and J gave up 5 bases; unmatched junction bases: 7. Per the germline V gene, CDR1 is SGHTS and CDR2 is YDEGEE. CDR3 in DNA: TGTGCCAGCAGCTTGGAGGGGACTAGCGGGAGGGCCGGGGAGACCCAGTACTTC. It encodes CASSLEGTSGRAGETQYF.

The chain recombines TRBV4-3 with TRBJ1-4, with D possibly being TRBD1 (6 bases). Per germline, CDR1 LGHNA and CDR2 YSLEER. The CDR3 runs to 15 residues. The V end lost 4 bases, the J end lost 6 bases, and 15 bases lay between the germline ends. The CDR3 region has the DNA TGCGCCAGCAGCCCGTGGACAGCAAGGGATGAAAAACTGTTTTTT. Translating gives CASSPWTARDEKLFF.

The V gene is TRBV19, the J gene TRBJ1-1; TRBD1 matches 7 bases. V lost 8 bases to trimming and J lost 11 bases; unmatched junction nucleotides: 11. The CDR3 sequence is 12 residues long. CDR1 LNHDA and CDR2 SQIVND come from the germline V gene (reference sequence). CDR3 region: CASGNRGITAFF. Here the CDR3 DNA reads TGTGCCAGTGGCAACAGGGGAATAACGGCTTTCTTT.

V is TRBV7-2 and J is TRBJ2-3; 9 bases are a match to TRBD2. The V segment lost 5 bases and the J segment 2 bases; nucleotides outside the gene matches: 8. This CDR3 contains 16 residues. Looked up from germline, CDR1 is SGHTA and CDR2 is FQGNSA. This CDR3 is CASSPRERGVTDTQYF. The CDR3 nucleotides read TGTGCCAGCAGCCCCCGGGAGCGGGGGGTCACAGATACGCAGTATTTT.

The chain combines TRBV7-9 with TRBJ2-7, with TRBD2 matching 9 bases. The CDR3 runs 15 residues. Germline lookup yields CDR1 SEHNR and CDR2 FQNEAQ (reference sequence). With 5 bases clipped from V and 6 bases from J, the junction kept 11 bases outside the gene matches. The CDR3 nucleotides are TGTGCCAGCAGCCTTTTCGGCGGGAGGGAGGGCGAGCAGTACTTC. Protein: CASSLFGGREGEQYF.

The rearrangement joins TRBV18 to TRBJ2-1, with 13 bases that match TRBD2. Germline CDR1 and CDR2: KGHSH and LQKENI. Trimming cost V 3 bases and J 7 bases; bases outside gene matches: 6. The CDR3 loop spans 16 amino acids. CDR3 DNA: TGTGCCAGCTCACCTAGGACTAGCGGGGGTGGTAATGAGCAGTTCTTC. Protein product: CASSPRTSGGGNEQFF.

The J gene is TRBJ1-5, the V gene TRBV13, with D unresolved. The CDR3 runs 17 residues. The germline CDR1 and CDR2 sequences are PRHDT and FYEKMQ (reference sequence). With 5 bases removed from V and 2 bases from J, the gap between germline ends came to 19 bases. Written as DNA, the CDR3 is TGTGCCAGCAGCATCTCGCGGCCCGGTGGAGGCAATCAGCCCCAGCATTTT. This sequence encodes CASSISRPGGGNQPQHF.

This chain uses TRBV4-1 with TRBJ2-5; D remains unclear. CDR1 is MGHRA and CDR2 is YSYEKL in the germline V gene. There are 15 residues in the CDR3. Trimming pared 0 bases from V and 9 bases from J, leaving 17 bases between. The CDR3 DNA reads TGCGCCAGCAGCCAAGATATCCAGGCTATCGCGTCCCAGTACTTC. It codes for CASSQDIQAIASQYF.

The chain links TRBV7-2 to TRBJ2-1; the match to TRBD2 covers 12 bases. Per the germline V gene, CDR1 is SGHTA and CDR2 is FQGNSA. The CDR3 is 15 residues long. V lost 4 bases, J lost 7 bases, and 5 bases stayed unmatched. The CDR3 DNA sequence: TGTGCCAGCAGCTCCCTAGCGGGGGGGTCAAATGAGCAGTTCTTC. Translated, it gives CASSSLAGGSNEQFF.

CDR3 residues: CASTSESRVSYGYTF. The DNA for the CDR3 is TGTGCCAGTACCTCAGAGAGTCGGGTTTCCTATGGCTACACCTTC. This chain connects TRBV19 to TRBJ1-2; D remains ambiguous. Germline CDR1 and CDR2: LNHDA and SQIVND (reference sequence). V dropped 7 bases and J dropped 4 bases, with 19 bases sitting between them. This CDR3 has 15 residues. Full variable domain (missing parts from reference TRBV19 and TRBJ1-2): DGGITQSPKYLFRKEGQNVTLSCEQNLNHDAMYWYRQDPGQGLRLIYYSQIVNDFQKGDIAEGYSVSREKKESFPLTVTSAQKNPTAFYLCASTSESRVSYGYTFGSGTRLTVV.

This clone has a single count. The chain carries TRBV6-2 or TRBV6-3 and TRBJ1-6; D is perhaps TRBD1 (6 bases). Germline assignment: CDR1 MNHEY and CDR2 SVGEGT. CDR3 size: 13 residues. With 2 bases removed from V and 13 bases from J, the gap between germline ends came to 12 bases. CDR3 bases: TGTGCCAGCAGTTACAGAACAGGGCCGCCCCTCCACTTT. Residues: CASSYRTGPPLHF.